This TCR beta chain was profiled in a study of OX40 agonist ivuxolimab in advanced cancers. General study results and limits: The authors also found low normalized T-cell clonal expansion in some nonresponders. Among the lowest peripheral clonal expansion occurred in 0.1-3.0 mg/kg partial responders. Averaging showed that CD8+ T cells had more expanded clones than CD4+ did.

Method: immunoSEQ multiplex PCR; TCRdb's copy keeps in-frame clones and lacks some. Here the sample spans some 42,000 clones, 75% to 90% being singletons. Patients with a history of autoimmune disease or on systemic immunosuppression were excluded. Germline V gene sequence: CDR1 SGHNT, CDR2 YYREEE (reference sequence). V shed 0 bases and J shed 5 bases, with 17 bases lying between them. The CDR3 loop spans 16 amino acids. As regards this clone: Antigen specificity is unknown.

The chain combines TRBV5-4 with TRBJ1-1; D is possibly TRBD1 (5 bases). This sequence originates from an adult with an advanced solid tumor such as melanoma, head and neck, liver or kidney cancer. The starting material was CD4+ or CD8+ T cells sorted from blood, obtained in a trial of the OX40 agonist ivuxolimab. The CDR3 is CASSLEVGAGQTEAFF. As DNA, the CDR3 is TGTGCCAGCAGCTTGGAGGTCGGTGCAGGGCAGACTGAAGCTTTCTTT.